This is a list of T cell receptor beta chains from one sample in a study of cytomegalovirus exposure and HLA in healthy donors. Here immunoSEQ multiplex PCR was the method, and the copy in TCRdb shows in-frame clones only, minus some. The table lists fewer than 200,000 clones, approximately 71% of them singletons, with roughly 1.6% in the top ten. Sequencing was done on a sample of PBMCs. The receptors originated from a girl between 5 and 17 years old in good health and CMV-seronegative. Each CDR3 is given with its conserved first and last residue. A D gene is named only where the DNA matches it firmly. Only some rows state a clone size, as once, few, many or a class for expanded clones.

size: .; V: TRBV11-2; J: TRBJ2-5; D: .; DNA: TGTGCCAGCAGCCCCTCTAAGGGCGGGGAGACCCAGTACTTC; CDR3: CASSPSKGGETQYF
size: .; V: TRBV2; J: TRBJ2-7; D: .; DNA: TGTGCCAGCAGTGAAGGGCAGGTTGGCTACGAGCAGTACTTC; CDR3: CASSEGQVGYEQYF
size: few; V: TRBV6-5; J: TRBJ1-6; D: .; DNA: TGTGCCAGCAGTGACAGGTGGTCGGTTTCACCCCTCCACTTT; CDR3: CASSDRWSVSPLHF
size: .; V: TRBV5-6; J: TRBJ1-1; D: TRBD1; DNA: TGTGCCAGCAGAAGCCGAGGACAGGCGTATGAAGCTTTCTTT; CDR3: CASRSRGQAYEAFF
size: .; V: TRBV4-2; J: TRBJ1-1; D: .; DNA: TGTGCCAGCGCAGGGGAAGGGCCGAACACTGAAGCTTTCTTT; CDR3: CASAGEGPNTEAFF
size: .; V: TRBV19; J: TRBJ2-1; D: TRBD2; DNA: TGTGCCAGCGGACTAGCGGGGGGGCCCAACAATGAGCAGTTCTTC; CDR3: CASGLAGGPNNEQFF
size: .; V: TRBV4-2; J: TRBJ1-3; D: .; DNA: TGTGCCAGCAGCGGCTGGGGGAGGACTGGAAACACCATATATTTT; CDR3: CASSGWGRTGNTIYF
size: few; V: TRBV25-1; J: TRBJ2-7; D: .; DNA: TGTGCCAGCAAGGGGACTTCCTCCTACGAGCAGTACTTC; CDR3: CASKGTSSYEQYF
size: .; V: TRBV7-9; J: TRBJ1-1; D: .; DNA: TGTGCCAGCAGCTCCTGGGGGGATATCAACACTGAAGCTTTCTTT; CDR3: CASSSWGDINTEAFF
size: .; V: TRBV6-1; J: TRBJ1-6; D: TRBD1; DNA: TGTGCCAGCAGTTCGGGGACAGAGCCTAATTCACCCCTCCACTTT; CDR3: CASSSGTEPNSPLHF
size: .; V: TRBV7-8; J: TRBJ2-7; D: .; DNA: TGTGCCAGCAGCTTAGTTGCGGGCTACGACCAAATAGAGCAGTACTTC; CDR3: CASSLVAGYDQIEQYF
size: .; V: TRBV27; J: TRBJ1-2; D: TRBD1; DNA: TGTGCCAGCAGCTGGGACAGGGGGTATGGCTACACCTTC; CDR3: CASSWDRGYGYTF
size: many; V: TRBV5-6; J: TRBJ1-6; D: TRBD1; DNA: TGTGCCAGCAGCTTGGGACAGGGGGCAAAAACCCTCCACTTT; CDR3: CASSLGQGAKTLHF
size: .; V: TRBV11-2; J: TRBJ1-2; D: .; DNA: TGTGCCAGCAGCTTAGACAGGGCCTATGGCTACACCTTC; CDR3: CASSLDRAYGYTF
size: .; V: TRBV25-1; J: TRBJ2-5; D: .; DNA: TGTGCCAGCAGTGAATTGGGCGGAGGGGGACAGAGAGAGACCCAGTACTTC; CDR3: CASSELGGGGQRETQYF
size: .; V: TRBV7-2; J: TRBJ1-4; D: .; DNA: TGTGCCAGCTCCCGAGCAACTAATGAAAAACTGTTTTTT; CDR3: CASSRATNEKLFF
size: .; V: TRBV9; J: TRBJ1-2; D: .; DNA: TGTGCCAGCAGCGCGCAGGGAGGAGGCTACACCTTC; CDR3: CASSAQGGGYTF
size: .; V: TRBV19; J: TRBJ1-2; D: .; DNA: TGTGCCAGTAGTATTCAGGGTGACTATGGCTACACCTTC; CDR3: CASSIQGDYGYTF
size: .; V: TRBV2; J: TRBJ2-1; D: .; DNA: TGTGCCAGCGGGATAGGGGGGGGACACAATGAGCAGTTCTTC; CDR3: CASGIGGGHNEQFF
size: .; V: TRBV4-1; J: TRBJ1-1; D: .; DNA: TGCGCCAGCAGCCAAGCCTTACAGGGTACGAACACTGAAGCTTTCTTT; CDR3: CASSQALQGTNTEAFF
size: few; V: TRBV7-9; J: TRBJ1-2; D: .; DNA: TGTGCCAGCAGCTTAGATGGCGGAGTACCCCATGGCTACACCTTC; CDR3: CASSLDGGVPHGYTF
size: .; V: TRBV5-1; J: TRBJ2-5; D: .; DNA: TGCGCCAGCAGCTTCTTGGGCAGAGACCAAGAGACCCAGTACTTC; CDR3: CASSFLGRDQETQYF
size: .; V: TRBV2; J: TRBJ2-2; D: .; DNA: TGTGCCAGCAGTGATGCAGGGGTAGACACCGGGGAGCTGTTTTTT; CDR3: CASSDAGVDTGELFF
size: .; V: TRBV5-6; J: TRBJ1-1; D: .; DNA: TGTGCCAGCAGCTTGCAGGGGAGAGCTTTCTTT; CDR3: CASSLQGRAFF
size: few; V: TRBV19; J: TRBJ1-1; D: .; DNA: TGTGCCAGTGGGTATGGGGGGAGGAACACTGAAGCTTTCTTT; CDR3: CASGYGGRNTEAFF
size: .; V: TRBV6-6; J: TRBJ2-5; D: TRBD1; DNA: TGTGCCAGCAGCGCATACCGACAGGGGGGCCAGGAGACCCAGTACTTC; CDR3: CASSAYRQGGQETQYF
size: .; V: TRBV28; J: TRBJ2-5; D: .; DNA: TGTGCCAGCAGTTTCCCCTTAGGAGGACAGCACCAAGAGACCCAGTACTTC; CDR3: CASSFPLGGQHQETQYF
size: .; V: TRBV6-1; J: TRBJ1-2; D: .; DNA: TGTGCCAGCAGCACTAGGGACAACACAGCGAGGGGCTACACCTTC; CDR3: CASSTRDNTARGYTF
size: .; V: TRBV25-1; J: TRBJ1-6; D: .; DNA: TGTGCCAGCAGTGAGTTTGCGTCACCCCTCCACTTT; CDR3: CASSEFASPLHF
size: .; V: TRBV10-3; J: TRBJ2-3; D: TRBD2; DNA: TGTGCCATCAGTGAGTCGTCTAGCGGGGAAGATACGCAGTATTTT; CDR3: CAISESSSGEDTQYF
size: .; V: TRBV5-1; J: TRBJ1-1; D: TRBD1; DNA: TGCGCCAGCAGCCAAAACTTACAGGGGGCTAATTCCGCTTTCTTT; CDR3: CASSQNLQGANSAFF
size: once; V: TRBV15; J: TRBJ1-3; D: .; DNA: TGTGCCACCAGCAGAGATAGCGGGGTTGGAAACACCATATATTTT; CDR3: CATSRDSGVGNTIYF
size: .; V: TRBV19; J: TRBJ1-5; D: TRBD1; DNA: TGTGCCAGTAGTCTACTGGTTGACAGGGCTGTGCAGCCCCAGCATTTT; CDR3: CASSLLVDRAVQPQHF
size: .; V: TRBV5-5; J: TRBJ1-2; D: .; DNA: TGTGCCAGCAGCCCGAGACAGATCATTACTCCTAACTATGGCTACACCTTC; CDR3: CASSPRQIITPNYGYTF
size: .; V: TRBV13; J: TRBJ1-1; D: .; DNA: TGTGCCAGCAGCTTCAGGTTGAACACTGAAGCTTTCTTT; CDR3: CASSFRLNTEAFF
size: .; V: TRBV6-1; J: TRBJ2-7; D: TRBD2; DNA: TGTGCCAGCATTACCGGGACTAGCTTCTACGAGCAGTACTTC; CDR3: CASITGTSFYEQYF
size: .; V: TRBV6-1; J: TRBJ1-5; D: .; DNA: TGTGCCAGCAGTGATATTAGCAATCAGCCCCAGCATTTT; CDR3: CASSDISNQPQHF
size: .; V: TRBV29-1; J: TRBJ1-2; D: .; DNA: TGCAGCGTTGAAGAGAGAGGAGGGTCTAAAAACTATGGCTACACCTTC; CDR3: CSVEERGGSKNYGYTF
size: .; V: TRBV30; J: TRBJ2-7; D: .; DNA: TGTGCCTGGAGTGAGGCCAGGGGTTGGTACGAGCAGTACTTC; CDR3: CAWSEARGWYEQYF
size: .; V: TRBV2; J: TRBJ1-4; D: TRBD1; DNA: TGTGCCAGCACACAGGGGTTAAATGAAAAACTGTTTTTT; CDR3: CASTQGLNEKLFF
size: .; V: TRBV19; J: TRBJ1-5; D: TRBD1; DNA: TGTGCCAGTAAATCCACAGGGGTGAGCAATCAGCCCCAGCATTTT; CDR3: CASKSTGVSNQPQHF
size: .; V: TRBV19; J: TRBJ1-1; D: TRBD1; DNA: TGTGCCAGTAGTATGACAGGGAATCCTTTTCATAATGTTCCAAGGAACACTGAAGCTTTCTTT; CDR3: CASSMTGNPFHNVPRNTEAFF
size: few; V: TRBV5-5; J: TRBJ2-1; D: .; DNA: TGTGCCAGCAGCTACAGATACAATGAGCAGTTCTTC; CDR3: CASSYRYNEQFF
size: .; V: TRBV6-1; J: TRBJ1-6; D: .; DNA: TGTGCCAGCAGTGAAGCAGGGGCTAATTCACCCCTCCACTTT; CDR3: CASSEAGANSPLHF